Below, 21 T cell receptor beta chains from the same sample are listed, as sequenced in a study of cytotoxic CD8 clonotypes in ibrutinib-treated CLL (dated by TCRdb to about 2021). The library relied on the immunoSEQ multiplex PCR assay. Not all clones reach the TCRdb copy of this immuneACCESS table, which keeps in-frame sequences only. Checked studies attribute under half of the gap to unresolved V genes and leave the rest unexplained. This sample has under 150,000 clones in its table, and approximately 80% of those were observed once. The ten largest clones take up about 7.4% of the sample. Material: PBMCs, obtained after 36 months of ibrutinib treatment. The receptors were sampled from a human donor with chronic lymphocytic leukemia.

The CDR3 sequence is CASSYRGRVSNSPLHF. The CDR3 nucleotides are TGTGCCAGCAGTTACAGGGGGAGGGTATCTAATTCACCCCTCCACTTT. The chain recombines TRBV6-5 with TRBJ1-6; D is perhaps TRBD1 (6 bases). The CDR3 sequence is 16 residues long. Trimming left V 2 bases short and J 6 bases short, with 14 bases between. In germline, CDR1 is MNHEY, CDR2 SVGAGI.

The V call is TRBV6-5, the J call TRBJ1-6; no clear D. With 2 bases removed from V and 7 bases from J, the gap between germline ends came to 6 bases. CDR3 length: 13 residues. In germline, CDR1 is MNHEY, CDR2 SVGAGI. CDR3 loop: CASSYTRNSPLHF. DNA of the CDR3: TGTGCCAGCAGTTACACCAGGAATTCACCCCTCCACTTT.

Written as DNA, the CDR3 is TGTGCCAGCAGCTTTGGACAGAAATTGAATTCACCCCTCCACTTT. This codes for CASSFGQKLNSPLHF. V is TRBV5-5 and J is TRBJ1-6; maybe TRBD1 (6 bases). V was shortened by 2 bases and J by 7 bases, with 13 bases between the two germline ends. Germline V gene data show CDR1 as SGHKS and CDR2 as YYEKEE (reference sequence). This CDR3 spans 15 amino acids.

Concerning this clone itself: The junction does not match germline at one end; this may be a read error. The V and J genes are TRBV6-5 and TRBJ1-1, with 9 bases lining up with TRBD1. The CDR3 is 15 residues long. CDR1 and CDR2 from the germline V gene are MNHEY and SVGAGI. The CDR3 sequence: CASGYPGQGNTEAFF. DNA for the CDR3: TGTGCCAGCGGTTATCCGGGACAGGGTAACACTGAAGCTTTCTTT.

The chain employs TRBV5-1 and TRBJ2-1, with D maybe TRBD2 (6 bases). V was shortened by 4 bases and J by 5 bases, with 19 bases between the two germline ends. In germline, CDR1 is SGHRS, CDR2 YFSETQ. The CDR3 totals 16 residues. CDR3 residues: CASSPWGERKDNEQFF. As DNA, the CDR3 is TGCGCCAGCAGCCCTTGGGGGGAGCGAAAGGACAATGAGCAGTTCTTC.

This clone was recorded a few times. The rearrangement links TRBV6-6 to TRBJ1-1, with D possibly being TRBD1 (5 bases). Per the germline V gene, CDR1 is MNHNY and CDR2 is SVGAGI (reference sequence). Deletions cut 7 bases from V and 5 bases from J, with 17 bases between. The CDR3 runs to 14 residues. CDR3 loop: CASTPVSEGTEAFF. CDR3 sequence (DNA): TGTGCCAGCACCCCGGTCTCGGAGGGGACTGAAGCTTTCTTT.

This chain joins TRBV15 and TRBJ2-7; 7 nucleotides line up with TRBD1. The trim removed 2 bases at V and 7 bases at J, leaving 23 bases unmatched. Germline V lookup: CDR1 LNHNV, CDR2 YYDKDF (reference sequence). This CDR3 is 19 amino acids long. The DNA for the CDR3 is TGTGCCACCAGCAGAAGGCTAGTCAGCAGCAGGGGGTTACCGAGGGAGCAGTACTTC. This sequence encodes CATSRRLVSSRGLPREQYF.

This chain joins TRBV25-1 and TRBJ2-5, with 10 bases that match TRBD1. The CDR3 covers 13 residues. Germline lookup yields CDR1 MGHDK and CDR2 SYGVNS. V dropped 8 bases and J dropped 6; count of bases not matched to a gene: 6. Here the CDR3 reads CASRDRGWQTQYF. In DNA, the CDR3 is TGTGCCAGCCGGGACAGGGGCTGGCAGACCCAGTACTTC.

This clone has just a few counts. CDR3 amino acids: CAVTLRGQPQHF. CDR3 nucleotides: TGTGCCGTGACATTACGGGGTCAGCCCCAGCATTTT. The rearrangement links TRBV28 to TRBJ1-5; no definite D call. This CDR3 has 12 residues. The V end was cut by 11 bases, the J end by 6 bases, with 14 bases between. Germline V lookup: CDR1 MDHEN, CDR2 SYDVKM.

V is TRBV2 and J is TRBJ2-7; 7 bases are a match to TRBD1. Trimming took 8 bases from V and 0 from J; bases not matched to a gene: 7. This CDR3 is 14 amino acids long. Germline-derived CDR1 and CDR2 are SNHLY and FYNNEI. This chain's CDR3 is CASVQGFNSYEQYF. CDR3 DNA: TGTGCCAGCGTACAGGGGTTTAACTCCTACGAGCAGTACTTC.

The chain combines TRBV18 with TRBJ1-4; TRBD1 is a possible D gene (6 bases). The CDR3 sequence is 15 residues long. The ends were cut back, 4 bases at V and 5 bases at J, with 14 bases in the middle. Germline V gives CDR1 KGHSH, CDR2 LQKENI. This CDR3 is CASSLTTGENEKLFF. The CDR3 coding sequence is TGTGCCAGCTCACTGACGACAGGAGAAAATGAAAAACTGTTTTTT.

Points on this clone: One end of the junction does not line up with germline, which may come from a read error. The CDR3: CASSQVGLAMKEAQYF. CDR3 sequence (DNA): TGCGCCAGCAGCCAAGTTGGACTAGCGATGAAAGAGGCCCAGTACTTC. This chain joins TRBV4-1 and TRBJ2-5; 9 bases match TRBD2. The CDR3 runs 16 residues. In germline, CDR1 is MGHRA, CDR2 YSYEKL.

The V and J genes are TRBV4-1 and TRBJ2-3; tentatively, D is TRBD2 (6 bases). The CDR3 contains 18 residues. Deletions cut 2 bases from V and 0 bases from J, with 18 bases between. Germline values: CDR1 MGHRA, CDR2 YSYEKL. The CDR3 is CASSQFVRAGTSTDTQYF. CDR3 sequence (DNA): TGCGCCAGCAGCCAATTTGTTCGGGCAGGGACTAGCACAGATACGCAGTATTTT.

The V gene is TRBV30, the J gene TRBJ1-3; a weak D match, TRBD1 (6 bases). V was clipped by 3 bases and J by 2 bases, with 14 bases between them. The CDR3 runs 15 residues. Germline V gene lookup returns CDR1 GTSNPN and CDR2 SVGIG (reference sequence). The CDR3 DNA reads TGTGCCTGGAGCTTCCGGGACATGGCTGGAAACACCATATATTTT. Translating it yields CAWSFRDMAGNTIYF. Looking up the rest from reference TRBV30 and TRBJ1-3 gives the full variable domain: SQTIHQWPATLVQPVGSPLSLECTVEGTSNPNLYWYRQAAGRGLQLLFYSVGIGQISSEVPQNLSASRPQDRQFILSSKKLLLSDSGFYLCAWSFRDMAGNTIYFGEGSWLTVV.

The chain joins TRBV7-2 to TRBJ1-6; D might be TRBD1 (5 bases). The V end lost 2 bases, the J end lost 11 bases, and 19 bases lay between the germline ends. Germline CDR1 and CDR2: SGHTA and FQGNSA. The CDR3 is 16 residues long. Here the CDR3 DNA reads TGTGCCAGCAGCTTAAATGCGGGGGAGAGGTGGGCACCCCTCCACTTT. This sequence encodes CASSLNAGERWAPLHF.

The rearrangement uses TRBV11-3 and TRBJ2-2, with D possibly TRBD2 on 6 matching bases. The CDR3 covers 15 residues. The V end was cut by 4 bases, the J end by 4 bases, with 13 bases between. Germline V gene lookup returns CDR1 SGHNT and CDR2 YENEEA. CDR3 bases: TGTGCCAGCAGCTCTCTCGGGGGAAGCACCGGGGAGCTGTTTTTT. Its translation: CASSSLGGSTGELFF.

V and J are TRBV5-1 and TRBJ2-5; 7 bases match TRBD2. Germline values: CDR1 SGHRS, CDR2 YFSETQ. This CDR3 has 14 residues. The V and J ends lost 0 bases and 4 bases, in that order; junction bases with no gene match: 3. CDR3 amino acids: CASSLASGGETQYF. CDR3 bases: TGCGCCAGCAGCTTGGCTAGCGGCGGAGAGACCCAGTACTTC.

As regards this clone: Its ends do not fully match the called genes, so a read error is possible. V usage is TRBV30 and J usage is TRBJ1-1; D remains unclear. Looked up from germline, CDR1 is GTSNPN and CDR2 is SVGIG (reference sequence). The CDR3 sequence is 13 residues long. The CDR3 DNA reads as TGTGCCTCGAGTCTCGATCGGAACACTGAAGCTTTCTTT. It codes for CASSLDRNTEAFF.

V gene TRBV29-1 combines with J gene TRBJ2-2; 7 nucleotides match TRBD1. Trimming at V came to 4 bases and at J to 4 bases, leaving 6 bases not matched to a gene. The germline CDR1 and CDR2 sequences are SQVTM and ANQGSEA. This CDR3 region has 14 residues. The CDR3 spells CSVGGTVRTGELFF. CDR3 DNA sequence: TGCAGCGTTGGTGGGACAGTTCGCACCGGGGAGCTGTTTTTT.

The rearrangement links TRBV5-1 to TRBJ2-1; D might be TRBD2 (5 bases). In germline, CDR1 is SGHRS, CDR2 YFSETQ. V lost 0 bases and J 10 bases, leaving 8 bases between the germline ends. The CDR3 is 12 amino acids. The CDR3 DNA reads as TGCGCCAGCAGCTTGGTTTCGGGAGAGCAGTTCTTC. Its translation is CASSLVSGEQFF.

This clone occurred a few times. This chain joins TRBV30 and TRBJ2-2, with D possibly TRBD1 on 5 matching bases. The CDR3 length is 14 residues. Germline V lookup: CDR1 GTSNPN, CDR2 SVGIG (reference sequence). The DNA of the CDR3 is TGTGCGGGAATCGACAGACCGAACACCGGGGAGCTGTTTTTT. Amino acid sequence: CAGIDRPNTGELFF.